Below, 16 T cell receptor beta chains from the same sample are listed, as sequenced in a study of regulatory T cells in long-lasting Graves disease (dated by TCRdb to the early 2020s). Library prep was done by multiplex PCR. The reads were generated on an Illumina HiSeq 4000. CDR3 regions were amplified by Arm-PCR with iRepertoire HTBI primers to construct TCR beta libraries. TCRdb's own reprocessing of the public reads used fastp at Q25 and MiXCR and kept productive beta chains. Rows matching on CDR3 protein sequence are summarized as one entry with the most common DNA and genes. The sample has 250,000 to 300,000 distinct CDR3 sequences on record, 15% to 20% of them singletons. About 15% of the sample is taken by the ten largest. Reading the label with the study, this specimen's time point is: newly diagnosed GD, antithyroid drugs for less than 3 months. RNA was extracted from PBMCs in TRIzol for both TCR sequencing and RNA sequencing.

The same sample was also studied in work on T cells in Graves' hyperthyroidism and ophthalmopathy.

Sequences were derived from peripheral blood mononuclear cells (PBMCs), sampled at new diagnosis, from a patient treated with antithyroid drugs. The receptors come from a woman aged 25 to 39 with Graves disease. Donor details come from another sample of the same person, matched by shared clones.

The gene calls are TRBV27 and TRBJ2-6, with D possibly matching TRBD1 (6 bases). The germline V and J ends were trimmed by 2 bases and 0 bases, with 20 bases remaining between them. CDR1 and CDR2 (germline): MNHEY, SMNVEV (reference sequence). CDR3 length: 20 amino acids. The CDR3 DNA follows: TGTGCCAGCAGTTTAAGGCACCTCGGGACACCGAACTCTGGGGCCAACGTCCTGACTTTC. Residues: CASSLRHLGTPNSGANVLTF.

With regard to this clonotype: Since a far larger clone is one base different, this is likely a read error. The chain couples TRBV2 to TRBJ2-7, with 14 bases fitting TRBD2. CDR1 is SNHLY, CDR2 FYNNEI, per germline. There are 16 residues in the CDR3. Losses at the gene ends were 8 bases for V and 0 bases for J; bases not matched to a gene: 6. Here the CDR3 reads CASGRTSGGSSYEQYF. As DNA, the CDR3 is TGTGCCAGCGGACGGACTAGCGGGGGGTCCTCCTACGAGCAGTACTTC.

This clonotype was found many times. V and J are TRBV5-1 and TRBJ1-2; TRBD1 is a possible D gene (6 bases). The CDR3 has 14 residues. Trimming cost V 2 bases and J 8 bases, with 16 bases left between them. The germline V gene encodes CDR1 SGHRS and CDR2 YFSETQ. DNA of the CDR3: TGCGCCAGCAGCTTAACAGGGAACGGAAAGGGCTACACCTTC. The encoded protein is CASSLTGNGKGYTF.

At least ten counts were recorded for this clonotype. The chain combines TRBV11-3 with TRBJ2-3, with TRBD1 matching over 12 bases. CDR3 length equals 16 residues. The germline CDR1 and CDR2 sequences are SGHNT and YENEEA. The V gene end was trimmed by 5 bases and the J gene end by 6 bases; junction bases not matched to a gene: 9. The CDR3 loop is CASSGSRDRGPDTQYF. The CDR3 DNA follows: TGTGCCAGCAGCGGGAGTCGGGACAGGGGGCCTGATACGCAGTATTTT.

This clonotype has at least ten counts. At one end the junction does not follow the germline gene, possibly because of a read error. This chain connects TRBV5-5 to TRBJ1-4; D ambiguous. Germline CDR1 is SGHKS and CDR2 is YYEKEE (reference sequence). The CDR3 extends over 14 amino acids. The CDR3 protein is CASSLVGVGEKLFF. The CDR3 region has the DNA TGCGCCAGCAGCTTGGTTGGGGTAGGGGAAAAACTGTTTTTT.

This clonotype showed up many times. This chain uses TRBV2 with TRBJ1-3; D not certain. Germline assignment: CDR1 SNHLY and CDR2 FYNNEI. This CDR3 contains 11 residues. V was trimmed by 3 bases and J by 5 bases, leaving 2 bases between them. The CDR3 reads CASSDRNTIYF. The DNA of the CDR3 is TGTGCCAGCAGTGATAGAAACACCATATATTTT.

This clonotype has a count of ten or more. The CDR3 loop reads CSARRGDSYEQYF. The CDR3 DNA reads as TGCAGTGCACGGCGGGGGGACTCCTACGAGCAGTACTTC. J is TRBJ2-7 and V is TRBV20-1, with 8 bases aligning to TRBD2. There are 13 residues in the CDR3. The V segment lost 6 bases and the J segment 0 bases; nucleotides outside the gene matches: 4. CDR1 and CDR2 (germline): DFQATT, SNEGSKA (reference sequence).

This clonotype was counted many times. This chain links TRBV5-1 with TRBJ2-5; D remains ambiguous. The CDR3 is made up of 15 amino acids. V was pared by 0 bases and J by 2 bases, with 11 bases between. CDR1 and CDR2 from the germline V gene are SGHRS and YFSETQ. DNA of the CDR3: TGCGCCAGCAGCTTGGAAGGCAGAAGACAAGAGACCCAGTACTTC. Translation: CASSLEGRRQETQYF.

This clonotype was detected many times. The gene calls are TRBV7-9 and TRBJ1-1; D remains ambiguous. The CDR3 is made up of 16 amino acids. Germline lookup yields CDR1 SEHNR and CDR2 FQNEAQ (reference sequence). V lost 1 base to trimming and J lost 0 bases, with 12 bases between them. The CDR3 coding sequence is TGTGCCAGCAGCTTAGTTCCCCTTTCTATGAACACTGAAGCTTTCTTT. It encodes CASSLVPLSMNTEAFF.

At least ten counts were recorded for this clonotype. V is TRBV11-2 and J is TRBJ2-3, with 11 bases matching TRBD2. The CDR3 runs to 17 residues. V was clipped by 3 bases and J by 2 bases; unmatched bases: 7. CDR1 and CDR2 from the germline V gene are SGHAT and FQNNGV. The CDR3 sequence: CASSFPSGGPDTDTQYF. The CDR3 nucleotides are TGTGCCAGCAGCTTTCCTAGCGGGGGGCCCGACACAGATACGCAGTATTTT. The entire variable domain, with the rest obtained from reference TRBV11-2 and TRBJ2-3, is as follows: EAGVAQSPRYKIIEKRQSVAFWCNPISGHATLYWYQQILGQGPKLLIQFQNNGVVDDSQLPKDRFSAERLKGVDSTLKIQPAKLEDSAVYLCASSFPSGGPDTDTQYFGPGTRLTVL.

This rearrangement joins TRBV6-2 or TRBV6-3 to TRBJ1-2, with TRBD1 identical over 10 bases. Trimming cost V 6 bases and J 4 bases; bases outside gene matches: 8. Germline V gives CDR1 MNHEY, CDR2 SVGEGT. The CDR3 has 15 amino acids. CDR3 nucleotide sequence: TGTGCCAGCAGGGGGACGGGACAGGGGTTCTATGGCTACACCTTC. Protein sequence: CASRGTGQGFYGYTF.

This clonotype was found a few times. This rearrangement joins TRBV19 to TRBJ1-2; possible D gene TRBD1, 6 bases. Trimming pared 5 bases from V and 8 bases from J, leaving 12 bases between. The V gene's germline CDR1 is LNHDA and CDR2 SQIVND (reference sequence). The CDR3 extends over 12 amino acids. The CDR3 here is CASSSRGWGYTF. In DNA, the CDR3 is TGTGCCAGTAGTTCCAGGGGCTGGGGCTACACCTTC. Based on the CDR3 plus reference TRBV19 and TRBJ1-2, the full variable domain is DGGITQSPKYLFRKEGQNVTLSCEQNLNHDAMYWYRQDPGQGLRLIYYSQIVNDFQKGDIAEGYSVSREKKESFPLTVTSAQKNPTAFYLCASSSRGWGYTFGSGTRLTVV.

This clonotype was picked up many times. The rearrangement uses TRBV2 and TRBJ2-3; TRBD2 matches 9 bases. The length of the CDR3 is 14 residues. Germline V CDR1 and CDR2: SNHLY, FYNNEI. Trimming took 4 bases from V and 1 from J; bases not matched to a gene: 0. For the CDR3, the DNA is TGTGCCAGCAGTGTAGCGGGGGGCACAGATACGCAGTATTTT. Its translation is CASSVAGGTDTQYF.

The chain joins TRBV10-3 to TRBJ1-6, with a tentative D call TRBD1 (5 bases). Germline CDR1 ENHRY, CDR2 SYGVKD. V was clipped by 5 bases and J by 1 base, with 9 bases between them. The CDR3 runs to 15 residues. CDR3 nucleotide sequence: TGTGCCATCAGTAAGAGGGGTTCCTATAATTCACCCCTCCACTTT. Its protein is CAISKRGSYNSPLHF.

Many counts were recorded for this clonotype. V gene TRBV7-2 combines with J gene TRBJ1-2, with D tentatively TRBD1 (5 bases). The V end lost 5 bases, the J end lost 5 bases, and 18 bases lay between the germline ends. The CDR3 spans 15 residues. Germline V CDR1 and CDR2: SGHTA, FQGNSA. The CDR3 nucleotides are TGTGCCAGCAGCCTCGCGGGGCAGGGTCCATATGGCTACACCTTC. It codes for CASSLAGQGPYGYTF.

This clonotype was seen repeatedly, ten times or more. The chain employs TRBV6-2 or TRBV6-3 and TRBJ2-7, with D unresolved. The CDR3 is 12 amino acids. In germline, CDR1 is MNHEY, CDR2 SVGEGT. The V gene lost 5 bases and the J gene lost 7 bases, with 12 bases spanning the gap. The CDR3 sequence: CASSEAYWEQYF. CDR3 in DNA: TGTGCCAGCAGTGAGGCCTATTGGGAGCAGTACTTC.